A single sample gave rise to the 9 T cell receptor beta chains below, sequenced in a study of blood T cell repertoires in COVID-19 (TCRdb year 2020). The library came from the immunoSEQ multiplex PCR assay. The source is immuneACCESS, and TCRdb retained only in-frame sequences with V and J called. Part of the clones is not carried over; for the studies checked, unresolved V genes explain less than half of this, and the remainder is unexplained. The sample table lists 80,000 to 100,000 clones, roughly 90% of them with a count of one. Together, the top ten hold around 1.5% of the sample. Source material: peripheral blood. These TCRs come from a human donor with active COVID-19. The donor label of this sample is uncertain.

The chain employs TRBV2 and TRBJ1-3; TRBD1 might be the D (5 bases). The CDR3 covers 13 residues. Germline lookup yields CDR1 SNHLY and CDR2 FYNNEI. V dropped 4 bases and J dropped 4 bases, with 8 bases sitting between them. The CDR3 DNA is TGTGCCAGCAGTGTAGACAGAGGAAACACCATATATTTT. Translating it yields CASSVDRGNTIYF.

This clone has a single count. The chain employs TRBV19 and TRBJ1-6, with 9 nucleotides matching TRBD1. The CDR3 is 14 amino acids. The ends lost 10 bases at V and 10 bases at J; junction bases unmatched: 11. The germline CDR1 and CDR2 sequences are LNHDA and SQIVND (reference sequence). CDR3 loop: CATTPQGAESPLHF. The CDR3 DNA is TGTGCCACGACTCCACAGGGGGCAGAATCACCCCTCCACTTT.

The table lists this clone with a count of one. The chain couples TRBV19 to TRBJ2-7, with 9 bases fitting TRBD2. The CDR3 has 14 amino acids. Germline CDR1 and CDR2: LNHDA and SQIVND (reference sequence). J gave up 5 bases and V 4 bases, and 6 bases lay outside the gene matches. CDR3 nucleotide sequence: TGTGCCAGTAGTACGGCGGGGGGGCCCCACGAGCAGTACTTC. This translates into CASSTAGGPHEQYF. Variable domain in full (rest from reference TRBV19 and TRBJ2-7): DGGITQSPKYLFRKEGQNVTLSCEQNLNHDAMYWYRQDPGQGLRLIYYSQIVNDFQKGDIAEGYSVSREKKESFPLTVTSAQKNPTAFYLCASSTAGGPHEQYFGPGTRLTVT.

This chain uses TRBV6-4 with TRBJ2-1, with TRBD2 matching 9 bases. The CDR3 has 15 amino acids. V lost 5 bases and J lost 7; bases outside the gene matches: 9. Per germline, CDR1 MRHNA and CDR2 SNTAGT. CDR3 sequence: CASSSSGLATNEQFF. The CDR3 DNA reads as TGTGCCAGCAGTTCTTCCGGACTAGCGACGAATGAGCAGTTCTTC.

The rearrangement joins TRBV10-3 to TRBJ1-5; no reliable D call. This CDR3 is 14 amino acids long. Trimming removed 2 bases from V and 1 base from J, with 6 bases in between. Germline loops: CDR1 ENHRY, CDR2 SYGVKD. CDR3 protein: CAISELSSNQPQHF. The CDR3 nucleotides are TGTGCCATCAGTGAGCTGAGCAGCAATCAGCCCCAGCATTTT.

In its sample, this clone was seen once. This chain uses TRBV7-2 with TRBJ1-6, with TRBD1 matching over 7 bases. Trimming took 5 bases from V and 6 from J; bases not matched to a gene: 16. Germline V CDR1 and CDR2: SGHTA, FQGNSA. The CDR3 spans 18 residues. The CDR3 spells CASSQIQAGTARNSPLHF. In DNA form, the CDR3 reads TGTGCCAGCAGCCAAATCCAGGCCGGGACAGCCCGTAATTCACCCCTCCACTTT.

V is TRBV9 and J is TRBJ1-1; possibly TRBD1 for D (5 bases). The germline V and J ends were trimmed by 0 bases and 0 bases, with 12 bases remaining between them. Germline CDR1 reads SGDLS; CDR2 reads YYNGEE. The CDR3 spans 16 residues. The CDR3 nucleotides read TGTGCCAGCAGCGTAGGGCTAGGGGAAATGAACACTGAAGCTTTCTTT. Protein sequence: CASSVGLGEMNTEAFF.

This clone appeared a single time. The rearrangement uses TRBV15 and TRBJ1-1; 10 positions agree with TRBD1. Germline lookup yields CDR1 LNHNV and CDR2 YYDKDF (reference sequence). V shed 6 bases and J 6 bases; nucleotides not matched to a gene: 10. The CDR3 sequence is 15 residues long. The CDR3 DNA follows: TGTGCCACCAGGCGGACGGGACAGGGGATTCCTGAAGCTTTCTTT. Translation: CATRRTGQGIPEAFF.

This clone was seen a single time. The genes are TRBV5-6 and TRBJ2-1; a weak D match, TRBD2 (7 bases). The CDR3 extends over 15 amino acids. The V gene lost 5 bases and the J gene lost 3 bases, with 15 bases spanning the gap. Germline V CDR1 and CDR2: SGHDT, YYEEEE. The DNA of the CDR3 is TGTGCCAGCAGTTTTCGGGGGGCCAACTACAATGAGCAGTTCTTC. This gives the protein CASSFRGANYNEQFF.